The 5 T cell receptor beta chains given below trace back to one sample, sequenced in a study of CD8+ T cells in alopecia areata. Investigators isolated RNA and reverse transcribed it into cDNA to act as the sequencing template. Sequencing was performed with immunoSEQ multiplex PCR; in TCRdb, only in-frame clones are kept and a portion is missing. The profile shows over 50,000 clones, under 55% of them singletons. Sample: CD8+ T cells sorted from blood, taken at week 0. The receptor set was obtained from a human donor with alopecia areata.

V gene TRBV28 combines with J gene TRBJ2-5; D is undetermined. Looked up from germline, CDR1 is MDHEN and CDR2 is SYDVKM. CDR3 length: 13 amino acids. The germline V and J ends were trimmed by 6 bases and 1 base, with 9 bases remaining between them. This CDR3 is CASRSDGQETQYF. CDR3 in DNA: TGTGCCAGCAGAAGCGACGGCCAAGAGACCCAGTACTTC.

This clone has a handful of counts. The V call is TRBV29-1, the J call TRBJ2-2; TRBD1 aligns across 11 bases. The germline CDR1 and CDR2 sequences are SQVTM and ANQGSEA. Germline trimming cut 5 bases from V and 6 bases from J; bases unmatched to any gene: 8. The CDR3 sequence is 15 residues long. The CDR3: CSVSADRGLAGELFF. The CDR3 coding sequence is TGCAGCGTTTCCGCGGACAGGGGGCTCGCCGGGGAGCTGTTTTTT.

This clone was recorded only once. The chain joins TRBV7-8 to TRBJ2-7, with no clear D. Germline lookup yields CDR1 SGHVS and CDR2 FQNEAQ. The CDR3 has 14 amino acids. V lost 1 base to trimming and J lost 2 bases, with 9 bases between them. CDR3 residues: CASSLGLGAYEQYF. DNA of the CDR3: TGTGCCAGCAGCTTAGGTCTAGGAGCCTACGAGCAGTACTTC.

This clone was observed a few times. For the CDR3, the DNA is TGCAACGGAGGAGGGGGCTCCTACAATGAGCAGTTCTTC. It codes for CNGGGGSYNEQFF. V gene TRBV29-1 combines with J gene TRBJ2-1; D is tentatively TRBD1 or TRBD2 (6 bases each). Per the germline V gene, CDR1 is SQVTM and CDR2 is ANQGSEA. There are 13 residues in the CDR3.

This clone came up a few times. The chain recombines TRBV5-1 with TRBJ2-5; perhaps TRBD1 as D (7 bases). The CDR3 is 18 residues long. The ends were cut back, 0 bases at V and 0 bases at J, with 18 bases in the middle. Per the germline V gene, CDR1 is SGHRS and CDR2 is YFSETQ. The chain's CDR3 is CASSLGQGGFRDQETQYF. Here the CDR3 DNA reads TGCGCCAGCAGCTTGGGACAGGGAGGATTCAGGGACCAAGAGACCCAGTACTTC.